Each of the 32 T cell receptor beta chains below was sequenced from the same sample in a study of T-cell memory formation after mild COVID-19 (dated by TCRdb to the early 2020s). The library was generated by 5' RACE. The sequencer was an Illumina NovaSeq 6000. TCRdb took the public reads, trimmed them with fastp at Q25, ran MiXCR for clone calling and kept in-frame beta chains. Every entry covers one CDR3 protein and lists the most common genes and DNA from its rows. In this sample the table shows about 400,000 distinct CDR3 sequences, about 15% of which occur a single time. The top ten clones comprise 20% to 25% of the sample. The sequenced sample was PBMCs or a T cell subset sorted from them (not recorded which). The receptors were sampled from a man younger than 30 who had mild COVID-19 (a few samples of this study predate the infection). The sample titles of this study are shuffled in the database, so cell type and time point are left out; the donor was told from shared clones.

This clonotype has a handful of counts. The CDR3 DNA follows: TGTGCCAGCAGCATACAGGGGTATGGCACAGATACGCAGTATTTT. Protein sequence: CASSIQGYGTDTQYF. V usage is TRBV9 and J usage is TRBJ2-3; TRBD1 agrees at 7 bases. This CDR3 region has 15 residues. V shed 4 bases and J 1 base; nucleotides not matched to a gene: 6. Germline V gives CDR1 SGDLS, CDR2 YYNGEE.

The chain combines TRBV12-3 or TRBV12-4 with TRBJ2-2; the match to TRBD1 covers 10 bases. Trimming at V came to 6 bases and at J to 6 bases, leaving 7 bases not matched to a gene. CDR3 length: 15 amino acids. CDR3 in amino acids: CASSLGQGEAGELFF. CDR3 bases: TGTGCCAGCAGCCTCGGACAGGGGGAAGCCGGGGAGCTGTTTTTT.

V usage is TRBV5-8 and J usage is TRBJ2-7, with a tentative D call TRBD1 (6 bases). The CDR3 runs to 14 residues. V lost 4 bases to trimming and J lost 4 bases, with 15 bases between them. Looked up from germline, CDR1 is SGHTS and CDR2 is YDEGEE. For the CDR3, the DNA is TGTGCCAGCAGCATACCGGGACACATTTACGAGCAGTACGTC. It is translated as CASSIPGHIYEQYV.

The chain is built from TRBV27 and TRBJ2-4; 8 nucleotides match TRBD1. Losses at the gene ends were 2 bases for V and 0 bases for J; bases not matched to a gene: 6. CDR3 length equals 17 residues. Germline V gene data show CDR1 as MNHEY and CDR2 as SMNVEV (reference sequence). The DNA of the CDR3 is TGTGCCAGCAGTTTAATCGGACAGGGCCTAGCCAAAAACATTCAGTACTTC. Its translation: CASSLIGQGLAKNIQYF.

J is TRBJ1-2 and V is TRBV12-3 or TRBV12-4; D uncertain. Deletions cut 4 bases from V and 4 bases from J, with 13 bases between. The CDR3 runs 14 residues. DNA for the CDR3: TGTGCCAGCAGTTCCCCCCGAGGAAGCTATGGCTACACCTTC. This sequence encodes CASSSPRGSYGYTF.

CDR3 in amino acids: CSARDLASGAYEQYV. The CDR3 DNA is TGCAGTGCTAGAGATCTGGCCTCAGGGGCCTACGAGCAGTACGTC. This rearrangement joins TRBV20-1 to TRBJ2-7; possibly TRBD1 for D (6 bases). Germline V gene sequence: CDR1 DFQATT, CDR2 SNEGSKA (reference sequence). The CDR3 contains 15 residues. V shed 0 bases and J shed 2 bases, with 14 bases lying between them.

The chain employs TRBV6-1 and TRBJ2-2, with D perhaps assigned TRBD1 or TRBD2 (5 bases each). Trimming left V 6 bases short and J 5 bases short, with 13 bases between. This CDR3 is built from 14 residues. Per germline, CDR1 MNHNS and CDR2 SASEGT. The CDR3, as DNA: TGTGCCAGCAGGAAAGCGGACACAACCGGGGAGCTGTTTTTT. This codes for CASRKADTTGELFF.

At least ten counts were recorded for this clonotype. This chain joins TRBV2 and TRBJ2-2; D not certain. The CDR3 runs to 11 residues. Germline CDR1 is SNHLY and CDR2 is FYNNEI. V shed 6 bases and J shed 4 bases, with 3 bases lying between them. This CDR3 reads CASSVTGELFF. The CDR3, as DNA: TGTGCCAGCAGCGTCACCGGGGAGCTGTTTTTT.

This clonotype was seen repeatedly, ten times or more. The chain carries TRBV18 and TRBJ2-7, with D unresolved. CDR1 and CDR2 from the germline V gene are KGHSH and LQKENI. This CDR3 has 12 amino acids. The V end was cut by 5 bases, the J end by 0 bases, with 5 bases between. The CDR3: CASSSSSYEQYF. The CDR3 DNA is TGTGCCAGCTCATCGAGCTCCTACGAGCAGTACTTC.

This clonotype was detected a few times. The chain employs TRBV12-3 or TRBV12-4 and TRBJ2-5, with 7 nucleotides matching TRBD1. V trimming: 5 bases; J trimming: 1 base; junction bases outside the gene matches: 7. The CDR3 is 15 amino acids. The DNA of the CDR3 is TGTGCCAGCAGTACCTCTTACAGGGGCCAAGAGACCCAGTACTTC. Its translation is CASSTSYRGQETQYF.

This rearrangement joins TRBV5-1 to TRBJ1-5, with D possibly matching TRBD1 (5 bases). Trimming removed 0 bases from V and 5 bases from J, with 12 bases in between. Germline-derived CDR1 and CDR2 are SGHRS and YFSETQ. The length of the CDR3 is 15 residues. The CDR3 bases are TGCGCCAGCAGCTTGGTTGGCAGGGCCGATCAGCCCCAGCATTTT. Its protein is CASSLVGRADQPQHF.

This clonotype was seen a handful of times. The chain employs TRBV4-2 and TRBJ2-5; unclear D gene. Germline V gene data show CDR1 as LGHNA and CDR2 as YNFKEQ. The CDR3 consists of 14 residues. V lost 0 bases and J 0 bases, leaving 5 bases between the germline ends. The CDR3 bases are TGTGCCAGCAGCCAAGATCCGTACCAAGAGACCCAGTACTTC. Translated: CASSQDPYQETQYF.

This clonotype was detected a few times. The V gene is TRBV5-5, the J gene TRBJ2-7, with TRBD2 as a possible D gene (6 bases). This CDR3 is 14 amino acids long. CDR1 is SGHKS and CDR2 is YYEKEE in the germline V gene (reference sequence). The V end lost 1 base, the J end lost 3 bases, and 11 bases lay between the germline ends. CDR3 nucleotide sequence: TGTGCCAGCAGCTTGTTAGAGGGAGGCTACGAGCAGTACGTC. It translates to CASSLLEGGYEQYV.

V gene TRBV5-1 combines with J gene TRBJ2-7, with TRBD1 matching over 9 bases. The germline V gene encodes CDR1 SGHRS and CDR2 YFSETQ. V lost 4 bases and J lost 4; bases outside the gene matches: 6. The CDR3 consists of 14 residues. As DNA, the CDR3 is TGCGCCAGCAGCCTTGGGACAGGGAATTACGAGCAGTACTTC. Translating it yields CASSLGTGNYEQYF.

This clonotype was seen only a few times. The rearrangement uses TRBV27 and TRBJ2-7; no clear D. This CDR3 is 12 amino acids long. Germline-derived CDR1 and CDR2 are MNHEY and SMNVEV (reference sequence). Trimming shortened V by 3 bases and J by 0 bases, and 3 bases separated the two germline ends. In DNA, the CDR3 is TGTGCCAGCAGTTTCAACTCCTACGAGCAGTACTTC. Translating it yields CASSFNSYEQYF.

The chain joins TRBV27 to TRBJ2-1, with TRBD1 identical over 8 bases. The junction had 2 bases not matched to a gene; V was cut back by 1 base and J by 6 bases. CDR3 length equals 14 residues. The germline gives CDR1 MNHEY, CDR2 SMNVEV (reference sequence). CDR3 in amino acids: CASSLWDRTNEQFF. Here the CDR3 DNA reads TGTGCCAGCAGTTTATGGGACAGGACCAATGAGCAGTTCTTC.

The chain has TRBV5-1 and TRBJ1-5; TRBD1 is a possible D gene (5 bases). This CDR3 is built from 15 residues. Germline loops: CDR1 SGHRS, CDR2 YFSETQ. V shed 0 bases and J shed 7 bases, with 14 bases lying between them. This CDR3 reads CASSLAPGPGQPQHF. The CDR3 bases are TGCGCCAGCAGCTTGGCCCCAGGGCCCGGACAGCCCCAGCATTTT.

V gene TRBV6-1 combines with J gene TRBJ2-5, with 8 nucleotides matching TRBD2. V dropped 7 bases and J dropped 2; count of bases not matched to a gene: 6. CDR1 is MNHNS and CDR2 is SASEGT in the germline V gene. CDR3 length: 14 amino acids. CDR3 nucleotides: TGTGCCAGCATTCTCGGGGGGGTACAAGAGACCCAGTACTTC. Its translation: CASILGGVQETQYF.

V is TRBV6-6 and J is TRBJ2-2, with D hard to call. V was pared by 2 bases and J by 4 bases, with 5 bases between. This CDR3 has 13 amino acids. The germline V gene has CDR1 MNHNY and CDR2 SVGAGI (reference sequence). The CDR3 nucleotides read TGTGCCAGCAGTTACGCAGTCACCGGGGAGCTGTTTTTT. Its protein is CASSYAVTGELFF.

This clonotype was seen more than once but under ten times. In DNA, the CDR3 is TGTGCCAGCTCCCGGACAGGGCGGTCCTACGAGCAGTACTTC. Translating it yields CASSRTGRSYEQYF. This sequence joins TRBV7-9 and TRBJ2-7; TRBD1 matches 8 bases. V was pared by 8 bases and J by 1 base, with 7 bases of the junction left unmatched. CDR1 is SEHNR, CDR2 FQNEAQ, per germline (reference sequence). This CDR3 region has 14 residues.

The V call is TRBV11-2, the J call TRBJ2-2; D not resolved. Per the germline V gene, CDR1 is SGHAT and CDR2 is FQNNGV. V was trimmed by 5 bases and J by 9 bases, leaving 7 bases between them. CDR3 length: 11 amino acids. DNA for the CDR3: TGTGCCAGCAGCCTCATATGGGAGCTGTTTTTT. It codes for CASSLIWELFF.

The CDR3 sequence is CASSFVASGGKNTQYF. As DNA, the CDR3 is TGCGCCAGCAGCTTTGTGGCTAGCGGGGGCAAAAATACGCAGTATTTT. V usage is TRBV5-1 and J usage is TRBJ2-3; 10 positions match TRBD2. Unmatched junction bases numbered 10, after V lost 2 bases and J lost 7 bases. This CDR3 spans 16 amino acids. The germline gives CDR1 SGHRS, CDR2 YFSETQ. Complete variable domain (other parts from reference TRBV5-1 and TRBJ2-3): KAGVTQTPRYLIKTRGQQVTLSCSPISGHRSVSWYQQTPGQGLQFLFEYFSETQRNKGNFPGRFSGRQFSNSRSEMNVSTLELGDSALYLCASSFVASGGKNTQYFGPGTRLTVL.

This clonotype was counted a few times. The V and J genes are TRBV12-3 or TRBV12-4 and TRBJ1-2; TRBD1 agrees at 7 bases. CDR3 length equals 16 residues. J lost 1 base, V lost 7 bases, and 12 bases had no gene match. The CDR3 DNA is TGTGCCAGCAATCCGCAGGAGGGGGCTGGTAACTATGGCTACACCTTC. It specifies CASNPQEGAGNYGYTF.

The V and J genes are TRBV12-3 or TRBV12-4 and TRBJ1-6; D uncertain. Trimming took 5 bases from V and 9 from J, leaving 14 bases between them. This CDR3 is 14 amino acids long. The CDR3 sequence: CASSLLRRGSPLHF. In DNA, the CDR3 is TGTGCCAGCAGTCTCCTCCGCCGTGGTTCACCCCTCCACTTT.

The chain recombines TRBV20-1 with TRBJ2-1; 10 bases are shared with TRBD1. V gave up 3 bases and J gave up 9 bases; unmatched junction bases: 2. The CDR3 contains 12 residues. The germline V gene encodes CDR1 DFQATT and CDR2 SNEGSKA (reference sequence). CDR3 region: CSARTGGSEQFF. CDR3 coding DNA: TGCAGTGCTAGGACAGGGGGCAGTGAGCAGTTCTTC.

This rearrangement joins TRBV4-2 to TRBJ2-1; 8 nucleotides agree with TRBD1. V gave up 1 base and J gave up 2 bases; unmatched junction bases: 7. Germline V gene lookup returns CDR1 LGHNA and CDR2 YNFKEQ. The CDR3 runs to 17 residues. The CDR3 DNA sequence: TGTGCCAGCAGCCAAGTAGTCAGGGGGCAGGCCTACAATGAGCAGTTCTTC. Its protein product is CASSQVVRGQAYNEQFF.

In its sample, this clonotype was seen a few times. J is TRBJ2-6 and V is TRBV6-2 or TRBV6-3; 9 bases agree with TRBD1. Germline trimming cut 3 bases from V and 1 base from J; bases unmatched to any gene: 10. The CDR3 consists of 19 residues. Germline-derived CDR1 and CDR2 are MNHEY and SVGEGT. The CDR3 reads CASSYPTNRGHSGANVLTF. The CDR3 nucleotides read TGTGCCAGCAGTTATCCGACCAACAGGGGGCATTCTGGGGCCAACGTCCTGACTTTC.

This chain joins TRBV7-6 and TRBJ2-2; no clear D. The ends were cut back, 2 bases at V and 2 bases at J, with 9 bases in the middle. CDR3 length: 15 amino acids. CDR1 is SGHVS and CDR2 is FNYEAQ in the germline V gene. The CDR3 DNA reads as TGTGCCAGCAGCTTATGGGTCACAAACACCGGGGAGCTGTTTTTT. It specifies CASSLWVTNTGELFF. The full variable domain, in which reference TRBV7-6 and TRBJ2-2 provide the parts outside the CDR3, is GAGVSQSPRYKVTKRGQDVALRCDPISGHVSLYWYRQALGQGPEFLTYFNYEAQQDKSGLPNDRFSAERPEGSISTLTIQRTEQRDSAMYRCASSLWVTNTGELFFGEGSRLTVL.

Here the CDR3 DNA reads TGTGCCAGCAGCTTCCAGGGGCCCTCCACTGAAGCTTTCTTT. Its protein is CASSFQGPSTEAFF. This chain joins TRBV5-6 and TRBJ1-1, with a weak D call TRBD1 (6 bases). The germline V and J ends were trimmed by 2 bases and 4 bases, with 12 bases remaining between them. The germline gives CDR1 SGHDT, CDR2 YYEEEE. CDR3 size: 14 residues.

The chain recombines TRBV12-3 or TRBV12-4 with TRBJ2-2, with 8 bases fitting TRBD1. The trim removed 5 bases at V and 3 bases at J, leaving 11 bases unmatched. This CDR3 has 17 residues. CDR3 bases: TGTGCCAGCAGTCCAAATCCGGGACAGGAGTACACCGGGGAGCTGTTTTTT. It specifies CASSPNPGQEYTGELFF.

This clonotype was seen ten or more times. The CDR3 here is CSAPPSSGGGDTQYF. The CDR3 nucleotides read TGCAGTGCTCCCCCTTCTAGCGGGGGGGGAGATACGCAGTATTTT. This chain uses TRBV20-1 with TRBJ2-3, with 12 bases fitting TRBD2. The V gene's germline CDR1 is DFQATT and CDR2 SNEGSKA (reference sequence). The CDR3 has 15 amino acids. The junction had 8 bases not matched to a gene; V was cut back by 5 bases and J by 5 bases.

The chain has TRBV4-1 and TRBJ2-5; D is uncertain. V dropped 1 base and J dropped 5 bases, with 11 bases sitting between them. Per germline, CDR1 MGHRA and CDR2 YSYEKL. The CDR3 length is 14 residues. CDR3: CASSQGQVRETQYF. CDR3 coding DNA: TGCGCCAGCAGCCAAGGGCAGGTGAGGGAGACCCAGTACTTC.